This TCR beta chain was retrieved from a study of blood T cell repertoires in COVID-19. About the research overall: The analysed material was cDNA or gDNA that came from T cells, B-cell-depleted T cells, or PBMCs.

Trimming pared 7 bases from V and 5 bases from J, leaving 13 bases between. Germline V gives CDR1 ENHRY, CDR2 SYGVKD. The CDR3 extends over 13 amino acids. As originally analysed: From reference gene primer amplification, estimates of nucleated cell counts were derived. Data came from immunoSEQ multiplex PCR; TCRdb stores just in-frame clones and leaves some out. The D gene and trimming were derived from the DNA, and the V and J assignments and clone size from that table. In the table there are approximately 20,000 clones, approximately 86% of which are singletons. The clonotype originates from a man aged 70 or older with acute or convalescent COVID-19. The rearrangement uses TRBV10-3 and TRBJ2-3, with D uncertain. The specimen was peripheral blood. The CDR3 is CAIKEAAEDTQYF. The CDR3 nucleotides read TGTGCCATCAAAGAGGCAGCCGAAGATACGCAGTATTTT.